This T cell receptor (beta chain) was observed in a study of regulatory T cells in long-lasting Graves disease. Study results and limitations: Persistent cases favored TRBV28, TRBJ1-2 and TRBJ2-5. New patients shared fewer public clonotypes (around 880) than persistent patients did (around 2,700).

Building the TCR beta libraries relied on iRepertoire HTBI primers, and CDR3 regions underwent Arm-PCR. MiXCR, applied by TCRdb to the multiplex PCR reads, yields one record per CDR3 protein. The repertoire holds about 450,000 distinct CDR3 sequences, with around 22% as singletons. Remarks on this clonotype: Its antigen is as yet unknown.

Regarding time point: persistent/refractory GD, antithyroid drugs over 5 years with positive TRAb. After RNA was extracted from PBMCs, the TCR library was made from it. CDR3 length: 16 residues. Germline CDR1 MNHEY, CDR2 SVGEGT. V lost 0 bases and J 4 bases, leaving 13 bases between the germline ends. V gene TRBV6-2 or TRBV6-3 combines with J gene TRBJ1-5; D is perhaps TRBD1 (5 bases). The receptor comes from a female donor with Graves disease. The source material was peripheral blood mononuclear cells (PBMCs), sampled when the disease was refractory, from a patient treated with antithyroid drugs. The CDR3 DNA follows: TGTGCCAGCAGTTACTCGGGGCGGTATCGGAATCAGCCCCAGCATTTT. It translates to CASSYSGRYRNQPQHF.